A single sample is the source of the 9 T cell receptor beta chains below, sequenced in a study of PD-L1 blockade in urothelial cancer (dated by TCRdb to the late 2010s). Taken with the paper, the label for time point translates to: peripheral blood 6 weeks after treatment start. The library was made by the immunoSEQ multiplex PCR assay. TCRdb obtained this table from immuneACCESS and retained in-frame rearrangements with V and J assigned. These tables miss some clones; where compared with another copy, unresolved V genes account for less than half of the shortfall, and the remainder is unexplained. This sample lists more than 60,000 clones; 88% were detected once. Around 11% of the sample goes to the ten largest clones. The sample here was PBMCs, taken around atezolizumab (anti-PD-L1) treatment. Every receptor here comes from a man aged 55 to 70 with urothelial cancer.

This CDR3 reads CASSLVGSGRASVYNEQFF. In DNA, the CDR3 is TGCGCCAGCAGCTTGGTCGGTAGCGGGAGGGCTTCAGTCTACAATGAGCAGTTCTTC. The rearrangement uses TRBV5-1 and TRBJ2-1; the match to TRBD2 covers 11 bases. Germline CDR1 SGHRS, CDR2 YFSETQ. The CDR3 extends over 19 amino acids. After removal of 0 bases from V and 3 bases from J, the junction contained 11 bases not matched to a gene.

The chain's CDR3 is CASSRTSGSGELFF. The DNA for the CDR3 is TGCGCCAGCAGCCGGACTAGCGGATCCGGGGAGCTGTTTTTT. The genes are TRBV4-3 and TRBJ2-2, with TRBD2 matching over 10 bases. Germline-derived CDR1 and CDR2 are LGHNA and YSLEER. The CDR3 runs to 14 residues. Losses at the gene ends were 4 bases for V and 6 bases for J; bases not matched to a gene: 2.

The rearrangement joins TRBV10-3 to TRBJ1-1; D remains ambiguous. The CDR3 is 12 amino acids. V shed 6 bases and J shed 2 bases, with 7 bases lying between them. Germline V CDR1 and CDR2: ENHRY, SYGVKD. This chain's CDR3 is CAIRASNTEAFF. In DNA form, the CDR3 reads TGTGCCATCAGGGCCAGTAACACTGAAGCTTTCTTT.

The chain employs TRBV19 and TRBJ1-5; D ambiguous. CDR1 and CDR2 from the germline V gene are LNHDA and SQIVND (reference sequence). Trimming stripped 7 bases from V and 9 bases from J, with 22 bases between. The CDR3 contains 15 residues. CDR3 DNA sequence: TGTGCCAGTACCAGCTCGCGAGGGCCTTCCTTGCCCCAGCATTTT. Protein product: CASTSSRGPSLPQHF.

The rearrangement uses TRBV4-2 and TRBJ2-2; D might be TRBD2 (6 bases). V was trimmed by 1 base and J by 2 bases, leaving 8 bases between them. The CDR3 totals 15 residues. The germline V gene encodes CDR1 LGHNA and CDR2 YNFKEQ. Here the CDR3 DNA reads TGTGCCAGCAGCCAAGCCGGGACTAACACCGGGGAGCTGTTTTTT. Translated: CASSQAGTNTGELFF.

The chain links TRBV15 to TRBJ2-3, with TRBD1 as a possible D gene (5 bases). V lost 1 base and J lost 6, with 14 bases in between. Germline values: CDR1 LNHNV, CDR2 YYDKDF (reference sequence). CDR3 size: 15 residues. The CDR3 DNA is TGTGCCACCAGCAGAGGCAGGGATTTTTCGGATACGCAGTATTTT. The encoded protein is CATSRGRDFSDTQYF.

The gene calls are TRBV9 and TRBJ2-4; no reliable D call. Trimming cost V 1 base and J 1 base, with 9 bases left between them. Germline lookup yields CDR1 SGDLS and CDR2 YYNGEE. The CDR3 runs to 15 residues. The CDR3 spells CASSVYGAAKNIQYF. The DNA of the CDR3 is TGTGCCAGCAGCGTATACGGAGCGGCCAAAAACATTCAGTACTTC.

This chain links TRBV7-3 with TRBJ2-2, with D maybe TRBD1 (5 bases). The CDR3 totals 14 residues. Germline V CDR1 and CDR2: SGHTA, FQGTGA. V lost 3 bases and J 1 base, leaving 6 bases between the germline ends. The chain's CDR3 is CASSFDRNTGELFF. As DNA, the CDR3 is TGTGCCAGCAGCTTCGACAGGAACACCGGGGAGCTGTTTTTT.

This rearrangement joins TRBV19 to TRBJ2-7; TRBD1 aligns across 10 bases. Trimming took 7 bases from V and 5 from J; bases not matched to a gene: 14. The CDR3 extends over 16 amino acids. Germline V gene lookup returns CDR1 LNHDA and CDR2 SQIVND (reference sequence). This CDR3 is CASTARKGTGVHEQYF. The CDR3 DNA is TGTGCCAGTACGGCCCGGAAGGGGACAGGGGTCCACGAGCAGTACTTC.